The next 20 T cell receptor beta chains were all read from a single sample in a study of cytomegalovirus exposure and HLA in healthy donors. Clones were read by immunoSEQ multiplex PCR, and TCRdb kept only the in-frame ones, dropping some. The table records roughly 200,000 clones, roughly 84% of them present only once. The sequenced material came from PBMCs. The receptors stem from a woman aged 18-29 years in good health and CMV-seropositive.

The J gene is TRBJ2-1, the V gene TRBV7-9; D may be TRBD1 (6 bases). The CDR3 is 13 residues long. CDR1 and CDR2 (germline): SEHNR, FQNEAQ (reference sequence). The germline V and J ends were trimmed by 7 bases and 6 bases, with 13 bases remaining between them. The CDR3 here is CASTKGVSNEQFF. The CDR3 DNA follows: TGTGCCAGCACCAAGGGGGTATCCAATGAGCAGTTCTTC.

The chain employs TRBV5-1 and TRBJ1-5; the D is unclear. The germline V gene has CDR1 SGHRS and CDR2 YFSETQ. CDR3 length: 15 amino acids. V lost 2 bases to trimming and J lost 3 bases, with 12 bases between them. In DNA, the CDR3 is TGCGCCAGCAGCTTAGGAACAGCGGACAATCAGCCCCAGCATTTT. Encoded protein: CASSLGTADNQPQHF.

This clone occurred once. The chain links TRBV9 to TRBJ1-1, with 8 bases lining up with TRBD1. V lost 0 bases and J lost 9; bases outside the gene matches: 4. This CDR3 has 13 residues. Germline-derived CDR1 and CDR2 are SGDLS and YYNGEE. CDR3 in amino acids: CASSVARTGKAFF. CDR3 in DNA: TGTGCCAGCAGCGTAGCTAGGACAGGGAAAGCTTTCTTT.

The CDR3 region is CASSFVQGPSTYEQYF. DNA for the CDR3: TGTGCCAGCAGCTTTGTTCAGGGCCCTTCAACCTACGAGCAGTACTTC. The chain combines TRBV7-9 with TRBJ2-7, with D possibly matching TRBD1 (5 bases). The germline V and J ends were trimmed by 3 bases and 2 bases, with 17 bases remaining between them. Germline V gives CDR1 SEHNR, CDR2 FQNEAQ (reference sequence). The CDR3 sequence is 16 residues long.

The rearrangement links TRBV5-1 to TRBJ2-2; D unresolved. Trimming cost V 0 bases and J 0 bases, with 9 bases left between them. Germline V gives CDR1 SGHRS, CDR2 YFSETQ. The CDR3 totals 16 residues. The CDR3 protein is CASSLVPLTNTGELFF. The CDR3 coding sequence is TGCGCCAGCAGCTTGGTTCCACTAACGAACACCGGGGAGCTGTTTTTT.

This clone appeared a single time. The V call is TRBV11-2, the J call TRBJ2-5; D call uncertain. The V gene lost 5 bases and the J gene lost 5 bases, with 9 bases spanning the gap. Per germline, CDR1 SGHAT and CDR2 FQNNGV. The CDR3 extends over 12 amino acids. The CDR3 sequence is CASSLRSETQYF. The CDR3 DNA sequence: TGTGCCAGCAGCCTAAGATCGGAGACCCAGTACTTC.

The V and J genes are TRBV4-1 and TRBJ1-1; 7 nucleotides match TRBD1. Germline V lookup: CDR1 MGHRA, CDR2 YSYEKL. CDR3 size: 13 residues. The V gene end was trimmed by 3 bases and the J gene end by 3 bases; junction bases not matched to a gene: 1. The CDR3 sequence is CASSQGTDTEAFF. CDR3 DNA sequence: TGCGCCAGCAGCCAGGGGACAGACACTGAAGCTTTCTTT.

V gene TRBV9 combines with J gene TRBJ1-5, with D perhaps matching TRBD1 (6 bases). The V gene lost 3 bases and the J gene lost 6 bases, with 16 bases spanning the gap. The CDR3 runs 15 residues. The germline CDR1 and CDR2 sequences are SGDLS and YYNGEE. The CDR3 protein is CASSAGPGDGQPQHF. CDR3 in DNA: TGTGCCAGCAGCGCCGGTCCAGGGGACGGTCAGCCCCAGCATTTT.

The chain uses TRBV25-1 and TRBJ1-1; D is perhaps TRBD1 (5 bases). V lost 4 bases to trimming and J lost 5 bases, with 5 bases between them. This CDR3 is 11 amino acids long. CDR1 and CDR2 from the germline V gene are MGHDK and SYGVNS. The CDR3 is CASSAGTEAFF. As DNA, the CDR3 is TGTGCCAGCAGTGCAGGGACTGAAGCTTTCTTT.

The chain uses TRBV4-3 and TRBJ1-2; TRBD1 matches 11 bases. The CDR3 length is 13 residues. Trimming cost V 5 bases and J 8 bases; bases outside gene matches: 4. Germline V lookup: CDR1 LGHNA, CDR2 YSLEER. The CDR3 here is CASSGQGAGGYTF. In DNA, the CDR3 is TGCGCCAGCAGCGGACAGGGGGCAGGCGGCTACACCTTC.

This clone was counted only a few times. This chain uses TRBV2 with TRBJ1-1; perhaps TRBD1 as D (5 bases). V shed 4 bases and J shed 9 bases, with 9 bases lying between them. The CDR3 totals 11 residues. Per the germline V gene, CDR1 is SNHLY and CDR2 is FYNNEI. CDR3 sequence reads: CASSVKDKAFF. CDR3 DNA: TGTGCCAGCAGTGTTAAGGACAAAGCTTTCTTT.

This chain uses TRBV14 with TRBJ2-7; tentative D call: TRBD2 (5 bases). The CDR3 covers 13 residues. Trimming stripped 4 bases from V and 3 bases from J, with 10 bases between. Germline CDR1 and CDR2: SGHDN and FVKESK. The CDR3, as DNA: TGTGCCAGCAGCCTTGCAGACTACTACGAGCAGTACTTC. This codes for CASSLADYYEQYF. The full variable domain, in which reference TRBV14 and TRBJ2-7 provide the parts outside the CDR3, is EAGVTQFPSHSVIEKGQTVTLRCDPISGHDNLYWYRRVMGKEIKFLLHFVKESKQDESGMPNNRFLAERTGGTYSTLKVQPAELEDSGVYFCASSLADYYEQYFGPGTRLTVT.

This clone was found a few times. In DNA form, the CDR3 reads TGTGCCAGCAGCCGCGCCGGGGGAAGCAATCAGCCCCAGCATTTT. This codes for CASSRAGGSNQPQHF. The chain recombines TRBV7-9 with TRBJ1-5, with a weak D call TRBD1 (5 bases). Germline V gene lookup returns CDR1 SEHNR and CDR2 FQNEAQ (reference sequence). The CDR3 totals 15 residues. Trimming left V 5 bases short and J 1 base short, with 12 bases between.

This clone was counted a single time. V usage is TRBV10-1 and J usage is TRBJ2-7, with D hard to call. CDR1 and CDR2 (germline): WNHNN, SYGVQD (reference sequence). Trimming left V 3 bases short and J 11 bases short, with 14 bases between. The length of the CDR3 is 12 residues. This CDR3 is CASSDSARPEYF. The CDR3 DNA reads TGCGCCAGCAGTGATTCCGCTAGGCCGGAGTACTTC.

The chain carries TRBV5-6 and TRBJ1-6; 8 bases match TRBD1. This CDR3 contains 15 residues. Germline V gene lookup returns CDR1 SGHDT and CDR2 YYEEEE. V shed 3 bases and J 7 bases; nucleotides not matched to a gene: 6. The CDR3 DNA sequence: TGTGCCAGCAGCTACGGACAGGGAAGAAATTCACCCCTCCACTTT. Its translation is CASSYGQGRNSPLHF.

This rearrangement joins TRBV7-2 to TRBJ1-6; D unresolved. Germline CDR1 reads SGHTA; CDR2 reads FQGNSA. Trimming removed 7 bases at V and 7 bases at J, with 20 bases between. The CDR3 sequence is 16 residues long. The CDR3 spells CASTSPRNVVNSPLHF. The CDR3, as DNA: TGTGCCAGCACCTCCCCGAGGAACGTAGTGAATTCACCCCTCCACTTT.

The chain uses TRBV19 and TRBJ2-2; possibly TRBD2 for D (5 bases). Germline V gives CDR1 LNHDA, CDR2 SQIVND (reference sequence). CDR3 length equals 15 residues. V was clipped by 4 bases and J by 1 base, with 10 bases between them. DNA of the CDR3: TGTGCCAGTAGTACCGACTATGTGAACACCGGGGAGCTGTTTTTT. Amino acids: CASSTDYVNTGELFF.

This clone was seen only once. The chain couples TRBV5-1 to TRBJ2-1, with 7 bases identical to TRBD2. Trimming at V came to 4 bases and at J to 5 bases, leaving 12 bases not matched to a gene. This CDR3 spans 16 amino acids. From germline, CDR1 is SGHRS and CDR2 YFSETQ. CDR3 protein: CASSLSGLGANNEQFF. The CDR3 DNA reads as TGCGCCAGCAGCCTCTCCGGACTAGGTGCTAACAATGAGCAGTTCTTC.

This rearrangement joins TRBV15 to TRBJ1-2; 10 positions match TRBD1. The trim removed 5 bases at V and 8 bases at J, leaving 11 bases unmatched. Germline V gives CDR1 LNHNV, CDR2 YYDKDF (reference sequence). The CDR3 covers 15 residues. The CDR3 DNA sequence: TGTGCCACCAGCTCCCGACAGGGGGCAGCTCGAGGCTACACCTTC. Translating it yields CATSSRQGAARGYTF.

This clone appeared once. One junction end disagrees with the germline gene, perhaps due to a read error. The rearrangement links TRBV13 to TRBJ1-3; TRBD1 matches at 9 bases. Germline V CDR1 and CDR2: PRHDT, FYEKMQ (reference sequence). The CDR3 extends over 14 amino acids. CDR3 protein: CASSSRDRVSRPDF. CDR3 nucleotides: TGTGCCAGCAGCTCCCGGGACAGGGTTTCCCGGCCTGACTTT.